This note documents a single TCR beta chain sequence. The ends were cut back, 2 bases at V and 2 bases at J, with 18 bases in the middle. There are 17 residues in the CDR3. Germline-derived CDR1 and CDR2 are SGDLS and YYNGEE. As processed by the authors: Amplification of reference gene primers was used by the study to estimate nucleated cell counts. The method was immunoSEQ multiplex PCR; TCRdb's version includes in-frame clones alone and lacks a portion of them. From that table come the V and J calls and clone size; the DNA was used to work out D and trimming. This table holds roughly 150,000 clones, approximately 84% found once. The data stem from a study of blood T cell repertoires in COVID-19. The wider study: Sources were T cells, B-cell-depleted T cells, or PBMCs; the material itself was cDNA or gDNA.

J is TRBJ2-3 and V is TRBV9, with a weak D call TRBD2 (6 bases). The sample was peripheral blood. This TCR derives from a woman aged 80 or over with COVID-19, enrolled during active disease. The CDR3 loop is CASSVRSGGIFTDTQYF. The CDR3 DNA sequence: TGTGCCAGCAGCGTGAGGAGTGGGGGGATATTCACAGATACGCAGTATTTT.